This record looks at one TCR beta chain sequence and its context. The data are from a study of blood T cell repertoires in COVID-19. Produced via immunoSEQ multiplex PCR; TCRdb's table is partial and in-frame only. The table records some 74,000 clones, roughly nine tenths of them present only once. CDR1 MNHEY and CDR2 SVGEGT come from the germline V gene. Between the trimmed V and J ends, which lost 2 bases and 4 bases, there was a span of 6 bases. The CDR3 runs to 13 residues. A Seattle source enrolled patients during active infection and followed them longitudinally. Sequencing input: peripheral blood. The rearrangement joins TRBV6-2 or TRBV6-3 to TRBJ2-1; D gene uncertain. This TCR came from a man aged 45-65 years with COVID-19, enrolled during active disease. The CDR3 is CASSYASYNEQFF. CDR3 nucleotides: TGTGCCAGCAGTTACGCTAGTTACAATGAGCAGTTCTTC.